The source of this T cell receptor (beta chain) is a study of T cell responses to AZD1222 COVID-19 vaccine (dated by TCRdb to about 2021). The study in broad terms: TCR sequencing was performed for about 250 trial participants, of whom some 200 were given two doses of AZD1222 and approximately 25 were given two doses of MenACWY control vaccine. Trial participants were enrolled by age into subgroups of 18-55, 56-69 and 70-plus years, and 148, 28 and 57 TCR-sequenced participants, respectively, were included in these subgroups. Overall study outcomes, separate from this receptor: Conclusions about previously exposed vaccinees are limited, since just five or six AZD1222 recipients were seropositive for SARS-CoV-2 at baseline. The whole spike protein was spanned by vaccine-associated CD4 TCRs, and dominant responses were seen in regions 160-218 and 743-854. In the small 56-69-year group, the increase in depth fell short of significance, most likely because of low power. Spike-specific TCR breadth and depth rose significantly after two AZD1222 doses compared with day 0 and with MenACWY recipients. No day 14 peak-response samples were available, so repertoires were characterized only after the peak T cell response. Epitopes outside the regions mutated in the B.1.351 and B.1.1.7 variants were reportedly recognized by nearly half of the unique spike-specific TCRs. Participants were mostly white British and included more females than males, and it was suggested by the authors that clonal diversity may have been underestimated.

The time point label of this sample denotes: baseline before first vaccination. In the paper's terms, the treatment or condition label means: meningococcal conjugate vaccine given as trial control. Samples from vaccinated people were obtained from the UK trials COV001 and COV002, which included a single-blind randomized controlled phase 2/3 trial of AZD1222 (ChAdOx1 nCoV-19) in healthy adults. For TCRbeta chain sequencing, PBMC samples from trial participants were taken at day 0 and at day 28 after the second dose. The CDR3 regions of human TCRbeta chains were analyzed by immunosequencing. For the original study's pipeline: TCRs in the repertoires were matched against a reference library of SARS-CoV-2-specific TCRs that had been generated with the MIRA antigen-specificity platform. Breadth was defined as the fraction of unique TCRs that were SARS-CoV-2-associated. Depth was defined as the fraction of total T cells that were SARS-CoV-2-associated. Each spike-specific TCR was assigned to its reactive spike region and to a CD4 or CD8 class using the MIRA data. Log10-transformed breadth and depth values were compared by one-way ANOVA with Sidak's multiple comparisons tests. As stored in TCRdb, this immuneACCESS dataset retains in-frame rearrangements with V and J assigned. A fraction of the clones does not appear; measured against another copy, unresolved V genes explain less than half of the discrepancy, and the remainder lacks a known reason. The V and J calls and the clone size are those of that table, but D and trimming were determined from the DNA. The sample yields about 110,000 clones; approximately 89% were counted once. Clones ranked in the top ten supply approximately 3% of the sample.

Remarks on this clone: What antigen it recognizes has not been identified. Per-base qualities were not stored, and no clone one base away is much larger.

The TCR sequence derives from an adult in good health. The input for sequencing was peripheral blood, taken on day 0 of MenACWY control vaccination.

CDR3 reads: CASSLAAQGGHTIYF. The DNA reads TGTGCCAGCAGCTTGGCGGCACAGGGAGGACACACCATATATTTT. This chain is built from TRBV5-4 and TRBJ1-3; the D segment could be TRBD1, given 6 matching bases. There are 15 amino acids in the CDR3, from cysteine to phenylalanine inclusive. The retained sequence is limited to the CDR3, 45 bases, with the frame set at the first base. Deletion took 0 bases off V and 8 bases off J, with a span of 15 bases between the germline ends. Via the germline V gene (reference sequence), CDR1 is SGHNT and CDR2 YYREEE.